This is a list of T cell receptor beta chains from one sample in a study of human T cells and chemical hapten exposure. TCRdb re-analysed the RACE reads in MiXCR, keeping a single row per CDR3 protein. The profile shows 300,000 to 400,000 distinct CDR3 sequences, 6% to 8.5% of them singletons. Source: whole blood, taken in connection with sensitization to the hapten diphenylcyclopropenone (DPC). These receptors all come from a woman younger than 30 with alopecia areata. Some clones in this sample may be carry-over from other donors' samples. Both conserved end residues are part of each CDR3. Each record gives: clone size, J gene, D gene, V gene, CDR3 protein, CDR3 DNA. D genes are given only for firm matches. Size values are once, few and many counts, or a class for expanded clones, and some rows have none.

abundance: many
j_gene: TRBJ2-3
d_gene: -
v_gene: TRBV29-1
CDR3aa: CSVEDGSASTDTQYF
CDR3nt: TGCAGCGTTGAAGATGGGTCAGCTAGCACAGATACGCAGTATTTT

abundance: -
j_gene: TRBJ1-1
d_gene: -
v_gene: TRBV2
CDR3aa: CASTRDSTNTEAFF
CDR3nt: TGTGCCAGCACGCGGGACTCAACAAACACTGAAGCTTTCTTT

abundance: -
j_gene: TRBJ1-2
d_gene: -
v_gene: TRBV12-3/TRBV12-4
CDR3aa: CASSPRGPNYGYTF
CDR3nt: TGTGCCAGCAGTCCCAGGGGTCCTAACTATGGCTACACCTTC

abundance: -
j_gene: TRBJ2-3
d_gene: -
v_gene: TRBV29-1
CDR3aa: CSVGGASTDTQYF
CDR3nt: TGCAGCGTTGGTGGGGCAAGCACAGATACGCAGTATTTT

abundance: -
j_gene: TRBJ1-2
d_gene: -
v_gene: TRBV15
CDR3aa: CATSRDRGFGYGYTF
CDR3nt: TGTGCCACCAGCAGAGATAGAGGGTTCGGTTATGGCTACACCTTC

abundance: few
j_gene: TRBJ2-3
d_gene: -
v_gene: TRBV12-3/TRBV12-4
CDR3aa: CASSPARTESTDTQYF
CDR3nt: TGTGCCAGCAGCCCAGCCAGGACTGAAAGCACAGATACGCAGTATTTT

abundance: few
j_gene: TRBJ2-3
d_gene: -
v_gene: TRBV7-9
CDR3aa: CASSFNRGGDTQYF
CDR3nt: TGTGCCAGCAGCTTTAATAGAGGGGGAGATACGCAGTATTTT

abundance: -
j_gene: TRBJ1-5
d_gene: -
v_gene: TRBV7-2
CDR3aa: CASSLRGARNQPQHF
CDR3nt: TGTGCCAGCAGCTTGCGGGGGGCGCGCAATCAGCCCCAGCATTTT

abundance: many
j_gene: TRBJ2-3
d_gene: -
v_gene: TRBV6-4
CDR3aa: CASSEGTDTQYF
CDR3nt: TGTGCCAGCAGTGAGGGCACAGATACGCAGTATTTT

abundance: -
j_gene: TRBJ2-1
d_gene: -
v_gene: TRBV29-1
CDR3aa: CSARLASYNEQFF
CDR3nt: TGCAGCGCTAGGCTAGCGTCCTACAATGAGCAGTTCTTC

abundance: many
j_gene: TRBJ2-7
d_gene: TRBD1
v_gene: TRBV6-6
CDR3aa: CASGRDSESYEQYF
CDR3nt: TGTGCCAGCGGCCGGGACAGTGAGTCCTACGAGCAGTACTTC

abundance: -
j_gene: TRBJ1-6
d_gene: -
v_gene: TRBV7-2
CDR3aa: CASSLGLRGPLHF
CDR3nt: TGTGCCAGCAGCTTAGGGCTGAGAGGACCCCTCCACTTT

abundance: -
j_gene: TRBJ2-3
d_gene: TRBD2
v_gene: TRBV5-4
CDR3aa: CASSLGLAGPSSTDTQYF
CDR3nt: TGTGCCAGCAGCCTGGGACTAGCGGGGCCTTCTAGCACAGATACGCAGTATTTT

abundance: -
j_gene: TRBJ1-2
d_gene: TRBD1
v_gene: TRBV7-2
CDR3aa: CASSSDREYGYTF
CDR3nt: TGTGCCAGCAGCTCGGACAGGGAATATGGCTACACCTTC

abundance: few
j_gene: TRBJ1-3
d_gene: -
v_gene: TRBV13
CDR3aa: CASSLLTGLSGNTIYF
CDR3nt: TGTGCCAGCAGCCTCCTAACGGGACTCTCTGGAAACACCATATATTTT

abundance: -
j_gene: TRBJ1-1
d_gene: TRBD1
v_gene: TRBV15
CDR3aa: CATSRATGAHTEAFF
CDR3nt: TGTGCCACCAGCAGGGCAACAGGGGCGCACACTGAAGCTTTCTTT

abundance: few
j_gene: TRBJ2-3
d_gene: -
v_gene: TRBV4-2
CDR3aa: CASGGGGPTDTQYF
CDR3nt: TGTGCCAGCGGGGGCGGGGGTCCCACAGATACGCAGTATTTT

abundance: few
j_gene: TRBJ2-7
d_gene: -
v_gene: TRBV27
CDR3aa: CASSKQTGTYEQYF
CDR3nt: TGTGCCAGCAGTAAACAAACAGGGACCTACGAGCAGTACTTC

abundance: -
j_gene: TRBJ2-1
d_gene: -
v_gene: TRBV7-7
CDR3aa: CASSLNQGGSYNEQFF
CDR3nt: TGTGCTAGCAGCTTAAATCAGGGGGGAAGCTACAATGAGCAGTTCTTC

abundance: many
j_gene: TRBJ1-4
d_gene: -
v_gene: TRBV5-1
CDR3aa: CASRVQGTNEKLFF
CDR3nt: TGCGCCAGCAGGGTACAGGGAACTAATGAAAAACTGTTTTTT

abundance: few
j_gene: TRBJ2-2
d_gene: -
v_gene: TRBV20-1
CDR3aa: CSARSVRGGELFF
CDR3nt: TGCAGTGCTAGATCGGTTAGAGGCGGGGAGCTGTTTTTT

abundance: few
j_gene: TRBJ2-1
d_gene: TRBD1
v_gene: TRBV19
CDR3aa: CASRNGQGSFYNEQFF
CDR3nt: TGTGCCAGTAGAAATGGACAGGGGTCATTTTACAATGAGCAGTTCTTC

abundance: few
j_gene: TRBJ1-1
d_gene: -
v_gene: TRBV6-4
CDR3aa: CASSRGGNTEAFF
CDR3nt: TGTGCCAGCAGTAGGGGAGGGAACACTGAAGCTTTCTTT

abundance: few
j_gene: TRBJ1-4
d_gene: -
v_gene: TRBV6-6
CDR3aa: CASSYLQGSTNEKLFF
CDR3nt: TGTGCCAGCAGTTACTTACAGGGCTCCACTAATGAAAAACTGTTTTTT

abundance: -
j_gene: TRBJ2-2
d_gene: TRBD2
v_gene: TRBV3-1
CDR3aa: CASSQGWTSGAGELFF
CDR3nt: TGTGCCAGCAGCCAAGGTTGGACTAGCGGGGCCGGGGAGCTGTTTTTT

abundance: -
j_gene: TRBJ1-1
d_gene: -
v_gene: TRBV4-1
CDR3aa: CASSQGNYIPTEAFF
CDR3nt: TGCGCCAGCAGCCAAGGAAATTACATTCCCACTGAAGCTTTCTTT

abundance: -
j_gene: TRBJ2-3
d_gene: -
v_gene: TRBV9
CDR3aa: CASSVFELTTDTQYF
CDR3nt: TGTGCCAGCAGCGTATTTGAACTGACCACAGATACGCAGTATTTT

abundance: many
j_gene: TRBJ1-2
d_gene: -
v_gene: TRBV3-1
CDR3aa: CASSQDYTNWDGYTF
CDR3nt: TGTGCCAGCAGCCAAGATTATACAAATTGGGATGGCTACACCTTC

abundance: many
j_gene: TRBJ1-5
d_gene: -
v_gene: TRBV11-2
CDR3aa: CASSLTIGGDQPQHF
CDR3nt: TGTGCCAGCAGCCTCACGATAGGGGGGGACCAGCCCCAGCATTTT

abundance: many
j_gene: TRBJ2-5
d_gene: TRBD2
v_gene: TRBV28
CDR3aa: CASSFQGLSETQYF
CDR3nt: TGTGCCAGCAGTTTTCAGGGACTATCGGAGACCCAGTACTTC

abundance: many
j_gene: TRBJ1-1
d_gene: -
v_gene: TRBV12-3/TRBV12-4
CDR3aa: CASSLEGMNTEAFF
CDR3nt: TGTGCCAGCAGTTTGGAGGGCATGAACACTGAAGCTTTCTTT

abundance: few
j_gene: TRBJ1-2
d_gene: -
v_gene: TRBV3-1
CDR3aa: CASSQSHGILNYGYTF
CDR3nt: TGTGCCAGCAGCCAAAGTCACGGGATACTGAACTATGGCTACACCTTC

abundance: many
j_gene: TRBJ1-5
d_gene: -
v_gene: TRBV12-3/TRBV12-4
CDR3aa: CASRPGGQPQHF
CDR3nt: TGTGCCAGCCGTCCCGGGGGTCAGCCCCAGCATTTT

abundance: many
j_gene: TRBJ1-4
d_gene: -
v_gene: TRBV18
CDR3aa: CASSPLWTATNEKLFF
CDR3nt: TGTGCCAGCTCACCCCTTTGGACAGCAACTAATGAAAAACTGTTTTTT

abundance: many
j_gene: TRBJ1-3
d_gene: -
v_gene: TRBV7-2
CDR3aa: CASRSQGSGNTIYF
CDR3nt: TGTGCCAGCAGGTCCCAAGGCTCTGGAAACACCATATATTTT

abundance: few
j_gene: TRBJ1-5
d_gene: -
v_gene: TRBV28
CDR3aa: CASSRLTGFSNQPQHF
CDR3nt: TGTGCCAGCAGTCGACTAACAGGGTTTAGCAATCAGCCCCAGCATTTT

abundance: many
j_gene: TRBJ2-4
d_gene: -
v_gene: TRBV7-9
CDR3aa: CASSLGANGIQYF
CDR3nt: TGTGCCAGCAGCTTAGGGGCCAACGGCATTCAGTACTTC

abundance: -
j_gene: TRBJ1-5
d_gene: -
v_gene: TRBV11-2
CDR3aa: CASSFTSGNDQPQHF
CDR3nt: TGTGCCAGCAGCTTTACTTCAGGGAACGATCAGCCCCAGCATTTT

abundance: few
j_gene: TRBJ1-2
d_gene: -
v_gene: TRBV29-1
CDR3aa: CSVVTRGIRYTF
CDR3nt: TGCAGCGTCGTAACCAGGGGTATCCGCTACACCTTC

abundance: -
j_gene: TRBJ2-3
d_gene: -
v_gene: TRBV7-3
CDR3aa: CASSLGLRGGTDTQYF
CDR3nt: TGTGCCAGCAGCCTGGGCCTGAGGGGGGGCACAGATACGCAGTATTTT